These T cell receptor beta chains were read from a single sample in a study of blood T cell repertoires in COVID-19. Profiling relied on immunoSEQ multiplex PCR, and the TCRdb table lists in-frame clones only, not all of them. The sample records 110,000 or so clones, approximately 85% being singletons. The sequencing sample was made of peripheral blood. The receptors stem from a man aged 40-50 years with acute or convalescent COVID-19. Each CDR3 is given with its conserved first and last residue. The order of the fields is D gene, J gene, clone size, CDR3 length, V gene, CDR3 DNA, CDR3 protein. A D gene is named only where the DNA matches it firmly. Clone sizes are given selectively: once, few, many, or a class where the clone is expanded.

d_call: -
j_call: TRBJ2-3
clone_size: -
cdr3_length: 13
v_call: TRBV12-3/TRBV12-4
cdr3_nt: TGTGCCAGCAGTTTCGTTTTTGCAGATACGCAGTATTTT
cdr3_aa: CASSFVFADTQYF

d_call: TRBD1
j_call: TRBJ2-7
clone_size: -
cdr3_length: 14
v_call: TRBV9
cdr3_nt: TGTGCCAGCAGCGTAGCCGGGACAGTCTACGAGCAGTACTTC
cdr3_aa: CASSVAGTVYEQYF

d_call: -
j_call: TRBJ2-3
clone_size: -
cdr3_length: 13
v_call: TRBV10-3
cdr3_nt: TGTGCCATTATGAGCGGAGTCACAGATACGCAGTATTTT
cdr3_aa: CAIMSGVTDTQYF

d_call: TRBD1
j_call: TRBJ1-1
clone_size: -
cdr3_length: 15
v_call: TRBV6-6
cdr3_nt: TGTGCCAGCAGGGACCTCGGGCAACAGGGGACTGAAGCTTTCTTT
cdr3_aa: CASRDLGQQGTEAFF

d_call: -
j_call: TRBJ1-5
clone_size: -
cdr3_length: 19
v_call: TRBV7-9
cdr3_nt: TGTGCCAGCAGCCTCCCCTTGGGGAGCCTTTCATTGAACAATCAGCCCCAGCATTTT
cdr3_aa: CASSLPLGSLSLNNQPQHF

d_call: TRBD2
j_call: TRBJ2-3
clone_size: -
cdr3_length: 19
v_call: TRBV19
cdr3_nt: TGTGCCAGGTCTGGGCAGGCCCTAGCGGGGGCGCCCCCACGAGATACGCAGTATTTT
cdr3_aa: CARSGQALAGAPPRDTQYF

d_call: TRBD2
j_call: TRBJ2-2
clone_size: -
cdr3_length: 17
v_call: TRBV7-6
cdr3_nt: TGTGCCAGCAGCTTGGCGGGGGGACTAATAAACACCGGGGAGCTGTTTTTT
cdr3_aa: CASSLAGGLINTGELFF

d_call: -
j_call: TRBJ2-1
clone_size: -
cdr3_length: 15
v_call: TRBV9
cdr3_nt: TGTGCCAGCAGCGTAGCTGGAGAGGCCTACAATGAGCAGTTCTTC
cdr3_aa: CASSVAGEAYNEQFF

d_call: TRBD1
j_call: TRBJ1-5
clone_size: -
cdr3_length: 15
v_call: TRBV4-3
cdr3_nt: TGCGCCAGCAGTCCAAGTCAACAGGGGTTACAGCCCCAGCATTTT
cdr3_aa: CASSPSQQGLQPQHF

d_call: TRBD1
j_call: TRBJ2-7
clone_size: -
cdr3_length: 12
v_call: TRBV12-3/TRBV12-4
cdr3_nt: TGTGCCAGCAGTCGGGACAGCTACGAGCAGTACTTC
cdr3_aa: CASSRDSYEQYF

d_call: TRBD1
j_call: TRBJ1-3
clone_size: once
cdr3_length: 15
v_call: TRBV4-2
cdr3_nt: TGTGCCAGCAGCCAAAGGACAGGGAATGGAAACACCATATATTTT
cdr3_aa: CASSQRTGNGNTIYF

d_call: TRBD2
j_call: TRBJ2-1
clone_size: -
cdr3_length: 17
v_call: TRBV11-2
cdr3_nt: TGTGCCAGCAGCTTAGTAGTGCTAGCGGGGGGGAACAATGAGCAGTTCTTC
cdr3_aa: CASSLVVLAGGNNEQFF

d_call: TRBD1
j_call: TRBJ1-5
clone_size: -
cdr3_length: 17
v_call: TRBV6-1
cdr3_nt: TGTGCCAGCAGTGAACGCCCAGGACAGGGCGCAAATCAGCCCCAGCATTTT
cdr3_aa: CASSERPGQGANQPQHF

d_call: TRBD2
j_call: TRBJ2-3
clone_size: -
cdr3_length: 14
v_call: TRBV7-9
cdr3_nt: TGTGCCAGCAGCTCAGGACTAGTGGCAGATACGCAGTATTTT
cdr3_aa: CASSSGLVADTQYF

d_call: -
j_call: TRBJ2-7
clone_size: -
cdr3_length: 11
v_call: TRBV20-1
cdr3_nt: TGCAGTGCTAAACCGCTAGCCGAGCAGTACTTC
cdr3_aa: CSAKPLAEQYF

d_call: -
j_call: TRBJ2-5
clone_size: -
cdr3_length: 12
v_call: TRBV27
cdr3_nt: TGTGCCAGCAGCCGCCCCGGGGAGACCCAGTACTTC
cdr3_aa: CASSRPGETQYF

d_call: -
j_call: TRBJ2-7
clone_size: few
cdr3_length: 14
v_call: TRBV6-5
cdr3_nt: TGTGCCAGCAGTTACGACAGAAAGTACTACGAGCAGTACTTC
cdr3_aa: CASSYDRKYYEQYF

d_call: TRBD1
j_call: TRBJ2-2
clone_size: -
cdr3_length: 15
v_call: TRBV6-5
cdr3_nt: TGTGCCAGCAGGACGACAGGGGTCGACACCGGGGAGCTGTTTTTT
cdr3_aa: CASRTTGVDTGELFF

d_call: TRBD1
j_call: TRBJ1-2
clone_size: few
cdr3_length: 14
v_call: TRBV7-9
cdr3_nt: TGTGCCAGCAGCCGGCCGGACAGGGGGGCTGGCTACACCTTC
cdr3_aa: CASSRPDRGAGYTF

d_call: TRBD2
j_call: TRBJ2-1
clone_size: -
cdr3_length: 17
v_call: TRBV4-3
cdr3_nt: TGCGCCAGCAGCCAAGAGGTTTGGCGGGGGGGATACAATGAGCAGTTCTTC
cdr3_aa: CASSQEVWRGGYNEQFF

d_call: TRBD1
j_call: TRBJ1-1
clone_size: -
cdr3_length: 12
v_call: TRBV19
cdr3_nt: TGTGCCAGTAGTAACCGACAGGGCCAAGCTTTCTTT
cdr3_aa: CASSNRQGQAFF

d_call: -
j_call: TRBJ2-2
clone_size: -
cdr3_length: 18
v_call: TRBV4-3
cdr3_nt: TGCGCCAGCAGCCAAGATCGATTTCAGGGGAAGAACACCGGGGAGCTGTTTTTT
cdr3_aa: CASSQDRFQGKNTGELFF

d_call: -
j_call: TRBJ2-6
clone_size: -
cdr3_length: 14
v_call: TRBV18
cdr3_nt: TGTGCCAGCTTAGCGCTATCTGGGGCCAACGTCCTGACTTTC
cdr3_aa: CASLALSGANVLTF

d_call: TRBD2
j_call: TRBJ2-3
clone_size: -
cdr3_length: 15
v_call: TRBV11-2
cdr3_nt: TGTGCCAGCAGCTCGACTAGCGGGGTTCCAGATACGCAGTATTTT
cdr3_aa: CASSSTSGVPDTQYF

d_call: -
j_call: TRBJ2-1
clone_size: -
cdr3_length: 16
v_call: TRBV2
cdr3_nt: TGTGCCAGCAGGGGGACCGGAGGGGTTTCCTACAATGAGCAGTTCTTC
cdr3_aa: CASRGTGGVSYNEQFF

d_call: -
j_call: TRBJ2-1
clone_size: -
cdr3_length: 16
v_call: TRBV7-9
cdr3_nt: TGTGCCAGCAGGGTGGGTTCGGGACACTCCTACAATGAGCAGTTCTTC
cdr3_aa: CASRVGSGHSYNEQFF

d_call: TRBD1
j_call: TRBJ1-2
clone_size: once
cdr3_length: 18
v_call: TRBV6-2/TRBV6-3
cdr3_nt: TGTGCCAGCAGTTACCCGTCGGGACAGGGGGCTCCCTACTATGGCTACACCTTC
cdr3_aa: CASSYPSGQGAPYYGYTF

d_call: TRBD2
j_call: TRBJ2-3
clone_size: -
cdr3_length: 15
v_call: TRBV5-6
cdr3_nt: TGTGCCAGCAGCCACGGGACTAGCGGGGCCGATACGCAGTATTTT
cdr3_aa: CASSHGTSGADTQYF

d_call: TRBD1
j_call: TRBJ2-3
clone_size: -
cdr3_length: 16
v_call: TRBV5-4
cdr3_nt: TGTGCCAGCAGCTTCGGATACGGGACAGACACAGATACGCAGTATTTT
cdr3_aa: CASSFGYGTDTDTQYF

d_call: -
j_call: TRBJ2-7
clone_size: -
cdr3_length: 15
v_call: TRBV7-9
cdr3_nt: TGTGCCAGCAGCCGGGGAGGGGGAGGGATCTACGAGCAGTACTTC
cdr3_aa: CASSRGGGGIYEQYF

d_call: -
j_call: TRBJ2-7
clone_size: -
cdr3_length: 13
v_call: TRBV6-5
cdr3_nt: TGTGCCAGCAGGGGGGGACAGTCCTACGAGCAGTACTTC
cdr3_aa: CASRGGQSYEQYF

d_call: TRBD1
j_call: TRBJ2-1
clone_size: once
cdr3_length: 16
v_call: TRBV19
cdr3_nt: TGTGCCAGTAGTTCAATACAGGGGCCCTCTTACAATGAGCAGTTCTTC
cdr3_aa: CASSSIQGPSYNEQFF

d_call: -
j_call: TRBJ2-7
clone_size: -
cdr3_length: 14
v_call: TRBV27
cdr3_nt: TGTGCCAGCAGCCGCTCGGGGGTAACGTACGAGCAGTACTTC
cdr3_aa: CASSRSGVTYEQYF

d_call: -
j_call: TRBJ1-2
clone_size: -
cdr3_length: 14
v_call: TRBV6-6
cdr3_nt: TGTGCCAGCAGTTACTCGGGAGGGAACTATGGCTACACCTTC
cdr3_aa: CASSYSGGNYGYTF

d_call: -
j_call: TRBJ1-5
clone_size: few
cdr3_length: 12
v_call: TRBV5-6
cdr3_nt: TGTGCCAGCACCTCGCCGGGGGAGCCCCAGCATTTT
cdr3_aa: CASTSPGEPQHF

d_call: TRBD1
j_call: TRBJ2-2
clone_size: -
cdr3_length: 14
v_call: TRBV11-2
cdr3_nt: TGTGCCAGCAGCAAGACAGGGAATTCGGGGGAGCTGTTTTTT
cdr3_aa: CASSKTGNSGELFF

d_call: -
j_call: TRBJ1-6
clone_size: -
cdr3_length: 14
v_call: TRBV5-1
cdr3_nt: TGCGCCAGCAGTTACGACATAGTCGATTCACCCCTCCACTTT
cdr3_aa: CASSYDIVDSPLHF

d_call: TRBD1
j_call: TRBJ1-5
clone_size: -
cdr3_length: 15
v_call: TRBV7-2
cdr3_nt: TGTGCCAGCAGCTTAGCCCGGACAGGGGATCAGCCCCAGCATTTT
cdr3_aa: CASSLARTGDQPQHF

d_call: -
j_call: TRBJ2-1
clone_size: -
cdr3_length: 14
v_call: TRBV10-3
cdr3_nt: TGTGCCATCAAATCGGGGGTGTCCTACAATGAGCAGTTCTTC
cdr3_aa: CAIKSGVSYNEQFF

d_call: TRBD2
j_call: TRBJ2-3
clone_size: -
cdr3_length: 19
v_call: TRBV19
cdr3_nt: TGTGCCACCTCTCCGGGACTAGCGGGGGAGATTTTGCGGACAGATACGCAGTATTTT
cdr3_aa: CATSPGLAGEILRTDTQYF

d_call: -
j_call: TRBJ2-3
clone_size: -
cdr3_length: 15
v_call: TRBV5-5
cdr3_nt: TGTGCCAGCAGCTTGGGGGTGAGCCAGGTTGATACGCAGTATTTT
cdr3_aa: CASSLGVSQVDTQYF

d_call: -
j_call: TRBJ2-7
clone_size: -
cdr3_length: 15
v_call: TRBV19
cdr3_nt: TGTGCCAGTAGTATCAGTGGGGGGGCTTCCTACGAGCAGTACTTC
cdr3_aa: CASSISGGASYEQYF